This T cell receptor (beta chain) stems from a study of blood T cells in healthy people across ages (dated by TCRdb to 2014 to 2015). For the study in its entirety: In model experiments, template switching captured about one uniquely barcoded TCR beta cDNA molecule for every two T cells. Using the same blood draw, the study looked at two additional independent replicas of 1 million unique cDNA reads for two donors, one aged 18 to 30 and the other aged 80 or older. The donors were divided into four age groups: young (average about 16 years), middle-aged (around 41), aged (approximately 59) and long-lived (roughly 86). To track age-related changes in TCR beta repertoire diversity, the study relied on deep sequencing normalized with unique cDNA molecular identifiers.

Donors were 30 to 45 systemically healthy Caucasian individuals from Russia aged about 6 to 100 years. Roughly 9.5 milliliters of peripheral blood were drawn from each donor into EDTA-treated Vacutainer tubes. Ficoll-Paque density-gradient centrifugation was used to isolate PBMCs, with at least 6 million obtained per sample. Trizol reagent was used to extract total RNA from PBMCs, with at least 5.5 micrograms per sample. Naive CD45RAhigh/CD27high T cell percentages were measured by flow cytometry on a PBMC aliquot from every donor. The table lists this clonotype with a few counts. The antigen this receptor binds is unknown. Nothing much larger sits one base from this clone, and base qualities are not available. Looking up the germline V gene (reference sequence) yields CDR1 SEHNR and CDR2 FQNEAQ. The junction carries 17 bases between V and J, which are trimmed by 2 bases and 3 bases respectively. Measured from the cysteine to the phenylalanine, the CDR3 is 16 residues long. The read is trimmed to its CDR3 DNA, 48 bases read in frame from base 1.

Library construction relied on 5' RACE. Sequencing took place on an Illumina HiSeq 2500. A second PCR of about 7 to 12 cycles was run with a J-beta primer mix and a sample-barcoded 5' primer. Each TCR beta cDNA molecule received a unique molecular identifier from a template-switch 5' adaptor carrying 12 random nucleotides. Each sample yielded at least 3 million CDR3-containing paired-end reads. All of the RNA was converted into first-strand cDNA using the Mint cDNA synthesis kit, with a TRBC-specific oligonucleotide serving as the primer. Following uracil-DNA glycosylase treatment, all cDNA underwent a first 18-cycle PCR with the universal primers M1SS and BC2_uni_R. In the authors' own workflow: For normalization, 1 million high-quality reads were randomly selected from each sample, with every read carrying a distinct molecular identifier. Reads sharing molecular identifiers were discarded rather than binned into consensus sequences. MiTCR, run with a Q25 quality threshold and the strictest error-elimination algorithm, handled CDR3 identification, clonotype clustering and error correction. A nonparametric unseen species model using Euler transformation provided a lower-bound estimate of total TCR beta diversity. TCRdb handled the public reads itself, with Q25 trimming in fastp and clone calling in MiXCR, and kept productive beta chains. Duplicate CDR3 protein sequences are folded into a single record with the most common DNA and genes. TCRdb, rather than the study authors, made the V and J calls. This sample gives 800,000 or so distinct CDR3 sequences in total; roughly 25% of them show up just once. In total, the top ten clones hold 3% to 4.5% of the sample.

The investigation overall reported the following: The CMV infection status of donors was not known, potentially confounding age-related changes in expanded clonotypes. Since profiling was done on bulk unsorted PBMCs, naive and antigen-experienced compartments could not be conclusively compared. Compared with the aged group, the long-lived group had more naive CD4+ T cells, fewer expanded clones and increased TCR diversity, suggesting age selection. A strong correlation was found between observed TCR beta diversity and the percentage of naive T cells measured by flow cytometry. Observed TCR beta diversity per million T cells fell roughly linearly with age, and a significant reduction was already apparent by age around 36. Estimates of total diversity from one million sequenced T cells were regarded as lower bounds and underestimates.

This sample also belongs to another study, concerning T cells of mothers and their children. As the second study states: Donors were nine systemically healthy Caucasian individuals: three mothers and their six children. cDNA synthesis used all of the extracted RNA, with about 1.5 ug of RNA in each 15 ul reaction. Sample barcodes and 2-4 random nucleotides were added via the M1S primer in the second PCR. Over 9.5 million TCR beta CDR3 reads were obtained for each mother, and 2.5 million to 3 million reads were obtained for each child. TCR recombination output is similarly shaped by thymic selection in related and unrelated pairs, with a minor effect exerted by inherited differences. Normalized repertoire overlap was always found to be slightly, but never significantly, higher in related mother-child pairs than in unrelated mother-child pairs. Persistent microchimeric T cell clones were not detected, at a sensitivity of about 100 clones per million clonotypes. To look for features that set related mother-child pairs apart from unrelated individuals, the researchers ran deep NGS to compare the TCR beta repertoires of mothers and children. On average, the children were approximately 11 +/- 4 years old, while the mothers were about 37 +/- 4 years old. After adapter ligation with NEBNext reagents, the libraries were sequenced on Illumina HiSeq 2000 with 100+100 nt paired-end reads. Mother and child libraries were prepared a month apart and sequenced in separate runs to prevent cross-contamination. Between roughly 450,000 and 2,000,000 distinct TCR beta clonotypes were identified per donor. Naive TCR beta clonotypes were estimated from low-frequency clonotypes matched to each donor's FACS-determined naive share, without sorting.

The clonotype originates from a boy aged 10-17 years in good health. This chain is built from TRBV7-9 and TRBJ2-7, with a tentative D gene TRBD1 over 5 matching bases. Sequences were obtained from blood. At the DNA level, the sequence is TGTGCCAGCAGCTTATACGACATAGGACATCGCTACGAGCAGTACTTC. Its protein is CASSLYDIGHRYEQYF.